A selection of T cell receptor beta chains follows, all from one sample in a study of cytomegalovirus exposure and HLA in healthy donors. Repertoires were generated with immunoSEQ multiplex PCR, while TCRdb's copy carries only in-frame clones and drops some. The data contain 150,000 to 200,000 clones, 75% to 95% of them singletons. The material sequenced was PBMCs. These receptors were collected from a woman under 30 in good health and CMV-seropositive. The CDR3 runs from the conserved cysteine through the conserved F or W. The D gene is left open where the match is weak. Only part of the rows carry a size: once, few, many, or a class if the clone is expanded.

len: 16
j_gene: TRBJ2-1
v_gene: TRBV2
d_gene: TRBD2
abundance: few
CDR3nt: TGTGCCAGCAGGACTTCAATAGCGGGAGGGTCACTCGAGCAGTTCTTC
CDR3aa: CASRTSIAGGSLEQFF

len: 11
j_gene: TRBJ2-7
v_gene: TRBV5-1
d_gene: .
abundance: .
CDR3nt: TGCGCCAGCAGCTTTTCAGGGGAGCAGTACTTC
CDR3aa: CASSFSGEQYF

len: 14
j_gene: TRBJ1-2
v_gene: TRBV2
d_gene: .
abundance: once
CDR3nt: TGTGCCAGCAGTGAAGCCTGGCGAGGCGGGGGCTACACCTTC
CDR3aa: CASSEAWRGGGYTF

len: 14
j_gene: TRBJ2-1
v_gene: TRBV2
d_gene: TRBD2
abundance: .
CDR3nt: TGTGCCAGCAGCCCGTGGACTAGCGTGGATGAGCAGTTCTTC
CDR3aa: CASSPWTSVDEQFF

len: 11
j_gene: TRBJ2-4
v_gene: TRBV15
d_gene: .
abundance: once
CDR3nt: TGTGCCACCCGCACCCCGGGCATTCAGTACTTC
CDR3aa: CATRTPGIQYF

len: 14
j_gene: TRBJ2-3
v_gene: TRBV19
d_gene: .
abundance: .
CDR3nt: TGTGCCAGTAGTATGGGCAGGGCCCCAGATACGCAGTATTTT
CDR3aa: CASSMGRAPDTQYF

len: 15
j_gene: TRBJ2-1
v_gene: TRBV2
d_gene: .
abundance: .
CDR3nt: TGTGCCAGCAGTGAAGCAGGGGGGGGAAAGAATGAGCAGTTCTTC
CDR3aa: CASSEAGGGKNEQFF

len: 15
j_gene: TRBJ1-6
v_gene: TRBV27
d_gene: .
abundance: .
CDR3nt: TGTGCCAGCAGTTCCCCGAGCTCCTATAATTCACCCCTCCACTTT
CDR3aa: CASSSPSSYNSPLHF

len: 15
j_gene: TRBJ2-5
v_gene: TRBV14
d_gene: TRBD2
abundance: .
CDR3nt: TGTGCCAGCAGTCACCGGACTAGTTTTCCAGAGACCCAGTACTTC
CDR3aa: CASSHRTSFPETQYF

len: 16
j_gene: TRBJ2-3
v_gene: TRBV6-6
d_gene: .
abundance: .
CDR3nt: TGTGCCAGCAGTTGGACCGGGACACCGAGCACAGATACGCAGTATTTT
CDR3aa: CASSWTGTPSTDTQYF

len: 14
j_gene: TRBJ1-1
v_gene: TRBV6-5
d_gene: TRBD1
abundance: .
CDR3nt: TGTGCCAGCTTAGCGCGACAGGGGGGCACTGAAGCTTTCTTT
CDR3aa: CASLARQGGTEAFF

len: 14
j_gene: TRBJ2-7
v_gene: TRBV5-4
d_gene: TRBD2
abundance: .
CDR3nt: TGTGCCAGCAGCCCGGGGGGGTTGGACTACGAGCAGTACTTC
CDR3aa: CASSPGGLDYEQYF

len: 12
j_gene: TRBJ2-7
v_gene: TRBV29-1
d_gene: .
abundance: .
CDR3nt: TGCAGCGTTGAAGCGACCAGGGGCGCGCAGTACTTC
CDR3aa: CSVEATRGAQYF

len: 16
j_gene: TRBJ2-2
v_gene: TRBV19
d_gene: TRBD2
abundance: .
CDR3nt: TGTGCCAGTAGTACACGGAGCGGGAGGGCCACCGGGGAGCTGTTTTTT
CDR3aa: CASSTRSGRATGELFF

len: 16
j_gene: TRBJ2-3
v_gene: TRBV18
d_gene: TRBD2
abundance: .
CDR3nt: TGTGCCAGCACTTCGGGACTAGCGGGAGAGACAGATACGCAGTATTTT
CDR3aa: CASTSGLAGETDTQYF

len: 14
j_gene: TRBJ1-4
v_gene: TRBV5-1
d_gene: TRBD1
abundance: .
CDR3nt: TGCGCCAGCAGCTTGGATACAGGGGGCGAAAAACTGTTTTTT
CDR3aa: CASSLDTGGEKLFF

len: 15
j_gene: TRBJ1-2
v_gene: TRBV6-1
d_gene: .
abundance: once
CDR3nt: TGTGCCAGCAGACCGTCGACAGGCTTTAACTATGGCTACACCTTC
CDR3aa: CASRPSTGFNYGYTF